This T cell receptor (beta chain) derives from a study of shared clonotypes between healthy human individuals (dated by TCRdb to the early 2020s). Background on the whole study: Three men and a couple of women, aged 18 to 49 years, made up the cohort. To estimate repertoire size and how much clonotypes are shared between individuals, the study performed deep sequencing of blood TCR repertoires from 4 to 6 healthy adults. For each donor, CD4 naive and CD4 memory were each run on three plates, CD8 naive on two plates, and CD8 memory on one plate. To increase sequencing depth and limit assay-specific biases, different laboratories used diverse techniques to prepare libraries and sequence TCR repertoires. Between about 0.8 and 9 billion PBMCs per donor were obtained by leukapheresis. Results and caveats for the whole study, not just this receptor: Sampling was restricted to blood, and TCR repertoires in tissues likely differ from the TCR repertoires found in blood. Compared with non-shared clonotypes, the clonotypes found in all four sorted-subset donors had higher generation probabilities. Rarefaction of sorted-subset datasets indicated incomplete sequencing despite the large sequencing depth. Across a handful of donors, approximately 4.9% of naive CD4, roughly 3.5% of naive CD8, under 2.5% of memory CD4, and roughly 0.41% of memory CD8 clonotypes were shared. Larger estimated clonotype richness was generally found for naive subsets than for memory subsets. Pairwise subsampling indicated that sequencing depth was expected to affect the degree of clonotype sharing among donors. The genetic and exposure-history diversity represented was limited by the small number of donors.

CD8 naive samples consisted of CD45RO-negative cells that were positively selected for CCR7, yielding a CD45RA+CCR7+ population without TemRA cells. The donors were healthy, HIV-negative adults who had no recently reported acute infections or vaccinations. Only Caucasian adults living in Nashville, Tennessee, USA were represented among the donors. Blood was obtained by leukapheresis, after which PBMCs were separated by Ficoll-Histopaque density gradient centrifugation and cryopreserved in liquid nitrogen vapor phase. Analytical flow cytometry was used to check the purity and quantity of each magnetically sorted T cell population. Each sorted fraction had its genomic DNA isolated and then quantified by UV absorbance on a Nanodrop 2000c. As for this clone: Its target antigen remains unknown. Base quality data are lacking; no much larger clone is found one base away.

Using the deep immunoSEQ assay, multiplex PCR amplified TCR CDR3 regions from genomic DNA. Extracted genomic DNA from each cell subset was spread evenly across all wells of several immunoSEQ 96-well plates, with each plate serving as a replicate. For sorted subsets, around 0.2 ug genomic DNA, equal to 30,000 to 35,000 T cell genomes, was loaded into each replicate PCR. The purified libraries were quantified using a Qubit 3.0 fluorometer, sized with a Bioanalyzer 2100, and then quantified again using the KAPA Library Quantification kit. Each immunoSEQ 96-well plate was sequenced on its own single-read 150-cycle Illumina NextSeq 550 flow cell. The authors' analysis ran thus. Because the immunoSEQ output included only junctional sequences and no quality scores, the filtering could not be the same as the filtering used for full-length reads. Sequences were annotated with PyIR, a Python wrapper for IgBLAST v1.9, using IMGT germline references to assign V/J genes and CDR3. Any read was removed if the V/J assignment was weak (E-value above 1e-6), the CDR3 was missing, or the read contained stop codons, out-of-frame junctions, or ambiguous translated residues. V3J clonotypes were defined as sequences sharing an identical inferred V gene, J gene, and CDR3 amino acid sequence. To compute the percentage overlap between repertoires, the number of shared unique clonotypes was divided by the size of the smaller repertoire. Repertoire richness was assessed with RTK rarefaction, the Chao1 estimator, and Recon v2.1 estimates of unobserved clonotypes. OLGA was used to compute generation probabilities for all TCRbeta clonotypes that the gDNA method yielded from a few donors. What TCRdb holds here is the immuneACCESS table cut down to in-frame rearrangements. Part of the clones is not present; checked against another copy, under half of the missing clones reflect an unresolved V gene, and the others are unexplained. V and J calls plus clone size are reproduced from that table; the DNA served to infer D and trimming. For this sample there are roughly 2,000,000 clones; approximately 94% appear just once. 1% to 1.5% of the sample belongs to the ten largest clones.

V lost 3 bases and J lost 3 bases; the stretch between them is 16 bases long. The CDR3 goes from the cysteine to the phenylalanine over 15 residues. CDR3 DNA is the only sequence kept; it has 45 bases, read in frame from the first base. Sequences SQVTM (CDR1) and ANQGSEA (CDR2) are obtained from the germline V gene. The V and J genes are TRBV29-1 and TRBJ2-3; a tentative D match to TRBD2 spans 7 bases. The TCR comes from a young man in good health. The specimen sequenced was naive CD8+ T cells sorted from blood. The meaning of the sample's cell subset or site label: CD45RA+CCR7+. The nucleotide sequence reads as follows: TGCAGCGTTGAGGGGGGGGCAGGGCCAACAGATACGCAGTATTTT. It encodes CSVEGGAGPTDTQYF.